Below, 25 T cell receptor beta chains from the same sample are listed, as sequenced in a study of CD4 T cells in relation to SARS-CoV-2 and coronaviruses. TCRdb's table, derived via immunoSEQ multiplex PCR, lists solely in-frame clones and lacks some. The sample carries tens of thousands of clones, more than 60% recorded once. CD4+ T cells from unexposed donors were obtained before the COVID-19 pandemic (2011-2018). CD4+ T cells were isolated from the cells after about 11 days of culture. Their target antigens are unknown. Sequencing input: CD4+ T cells from PBMCs, cultured in vitro. The receptors come from a human donor in good health.

V gene TRBV29-1 combines with J gene TRBJ2-3; 11 bases match TRBD2. Germline trimming cut 6 bases from V and 3 bases from J; bases unmatched to any gene: 5. The CDR3 is 14 amino acids. CDR1 SQVTM and CDR2 ANQGSEA come from the germline V gene. CDR3: CSVMTSGMTDTQYF. CDR3 DNA sequence: TGCAGCGTGATGACTAGCGGGATGACAGATACGCAGTATTTT.

In this sample, this clone turned up a few times. The chain recombines TRBV30 with TRBJ1-6; 7 nucleotides line up with TRBD1. The CDR3 totals 14 residues. CDR1 and CDR2 (germline): GTSNPN, SVGIG (reference sequence). The J segment lost 10 bases and the V segment lost 0 bases, leaving 6 bases of the junction unmatched. The CDR3 loop is CAWSVAGGRSPLHF. CDR3 nucleotides: TGTGCCTGGAGTGTGGCAGGGGGAAGATCACCCCTCCACTTT.

V is TRBV5-1 and J is TRBJ2-1; TRBD2 matches at 9 bases. J was trimmed by 8 bases and V by 0 bases; bases with no gene match: 9. There are 16 residues in the CDR3. Germline loops: CDR1 SGHRS, CDR2 YFSETQ. CDR3 residues: CASSLVMAGGIHEQFF. CDR3 DNA sequence: TGCGCCAGCAGCTTGGTCATGGCGGGAGGGATTCATGAGCAGTTCTTC.

The gene calls are TRBV10-2 and TRBJ2-3, with unresolved D. Trimming shortened V by 5 bases and J by 4 bases, and 4 bases separated the two germline ends. Looked up from germline, CDR1 is WSHSY and CDR2 is SAAADI. CDR3 length: 11 amino acids. This CDR3 is CASSFSDTQYF. In DNA form, the CDR3 reads TGCGCCAGCAGTTTTTCAGATACGCAGTATTTT.

This clone was observed a few times. This chain joins TRBV2 and TRBJ2-3, with D possibly TRBD1 on 5 matching bases. Trimming pared 6 bases from V and 6 bases from J, leaving 10 bases between. Germline assignment: CDR1 SNHLY and CDR2 FYNNEI. This CDR3 has 12 amino acids. CDR3 bases: TGTGCCAGCAGAGGGGTCGTGGATACGCAGTATTTT. This codes for CASRGVVDTQYF. Together with reference TRBV2 and TRBJ2-3, the CDR3 gives the full variable domain: EPEVTQTPSHQVTQMGQEVILRCVPISNHLYFYWYRQILGQKVEFLVSFYNNEISEKSEIFDDQFSVERPDGSNFTLKIRSTKLEDSAMYFCASRGVVDTQYFGPGTRLTVL.

The genes are TRBV18 and TRBJ2-7, with D perhaps given as TRBD1 or TRBD2 (6 bases each). The CDR3 is 15 amino acids. Deletions cut 3 bases from V and 1 base from J, with 13 bases between. From germline, CDR1 is KGHSH and CDR2 LQKENI. The CDR3 bases are TGTGCCAGCTCACCCAACAGGGACTCGTCCTACGAGCAGTACTTC. Amino acid sequence: CASSPNRDSSYEQYF.

The gene calls are TRBV2 and TRBJ2-7; 8 nucleotides match TRBD2. Losses at the gene ends were 8 bases for V and 3 bases for J; bases not matched to a gene: 3. This CDR3 comprises 12 residues. Germline CDR1 SNHLY, CDR2 FYNNEI. CDR3 nucleotide sequence: TGTGCCAGCGTAACTAGCGGCTACGAGCAGTACTTC. Its protein is CASVTSGYEQYF.

In its sample, this clone was seen a few times. The genes are TRBV5-4 and TRBJ2-2; 14 nucleotides align to TRBD2. After removal of 3 bases from V and 3 bases from J, the junction contained 1 base not matched to a gene. The CDR3 sequence is 16 residues long. Germline lookup yields CDR1 SGHNT and CDR2 YYREEE (reference sequence). CDR3 sequence: CASSWGLAGDTGELFF. In nucleotides, the CDR3 is TGTGCCAGCAGCTGGGGACTAGCGGGAGACACCGGGGAGCTGTTTTTT.

This chain links TRBV19 with TRBJ2-5; a possible D gene is TRBD2 (6 bases). Trimming took 10 bases from V and 5 from J, leaving 26 bases between them. The CDR3 is 16 amino acids. Germline assignment: CDR1 LNHDA and CDR2 SQIVND (reference sequence). The CDR3 coding sequence is TGTGCCACTAAGGGTGGTAAAGCGGGCGTGGGGGAGACCCAGTACTTC. Its protein is CATKGGKAGVGETQYF.

V usage is TRBV23-1 and J usage is TRBJ1-5; D not resolved. TRBV23-1 is placed among ORFs of uncertain function. V lost 7 bases and J 2 bases, leaving 9 bases between the germline ends. CDR3 length: 13 amino acids. Here the CDR3 DNA reads TGCGCCAGCATAGGGATTTGCAATCAGCCCCAGCATTTT. It encodes CASIGICNQPQHF.

The chain uses TRBV4-2 and TRBJ2-1, with D tentatively TRBD2 (6 bases). Per the germline V gene, CDR1 is LGHNA and CDR2 is YNFKEQ. The CDR3 consists of 13 residues. V shed 2 bases and J shed 9 bases, with 11 bases lying between them. The CDR3 loop reads CASSQTSTFEQFF. In DNA, the CDR3 is TGTGCCAGCAGCCAAACTAGCACGTTTGAGCAGTTCTTC.

This clone was picked up a small number of times. This sequence joins TRBV6-5 and TRBJ1-2, with TRBD1 as a possible D gene (5 bases). V dropped 6 bases and J dropped 9 bases, with 17 bases sitting between them. The CDR3 has 13 residues. Germline V gives CDR1 MNHEY, CDR2 SVGAGI. The CDR3 bases are TGTGCCAGCAGGGGGGAGAGCTCTATACGCTACACCTTC. Translation: CASRGESSIRYTF.

The V and J genes are TRBV11-2 and TRBJ1-5, with TRBD1 identical over 8 bases. Germline-derived CDR1 and CDR2 are SGHAT and FQNNGV. The CDR3 spans 15 residues. The junction had 6 bases not matched to a gene; V was cut back by 4 bases and J by 4 bases. CDR3 nucleotides: TGTGCCAGCAGCTCCACCGGACAGGGTAATCAGCCCCAGCATTTT. It yields the protein CASSSTGQGNQPQHF. Looking up the rest from reference TRBV11-2 and TRBJ1-5 gives the full variable domain: EAGVAQSPRYKIIEKRQSVAFWCNPISGHATLYWYQQILGQGPKLLIQFQNNGVVDDSQLPKDRFSAERLKGVDSTLKIQPAKLEDSAVYLCASSSTGQGNQPQHFGDGTRLSIL.

CDR3 nucleotides: TGTGCCAGCAGCTTGGACTTCGGGAACACTGAAGCTTTCTTT. It encodes CASSLDFGNTEAFF. The chain recombines TRBV5-6 with TRBJ1-1; the D is unclear. Per germline, CDR1 SGHDT and CDR2 YYEEEE. The CDR3 contains 14 residues. Trimming shortened V by 0 bases and J by 1 base, and 7 bases separated the two germline ends.

The CDR3 reads CASSSGLAGPTSTDTQYF. In nucleotides, the CDR3 is TGTGCCAGCAGCTCCGGACTAGCGGGCCCCACCAGCACAGATACGCAGTATTTT. The chain recombines TRBV7-6 with TRBJ2-3, with 11 nucleotides matching TRBD2. This CDR3 is 18 amino acids long. V lost 4 bases, J lost 0 bases, and 9 bases stayed unmatched. CDR1 is SGHVS and CDR2 is FNYEAQ in the germline V gene.

V is TRBV7-9 and J is TRBJ2-7, with 8 nucleotides matching TRBD2. Germline loops: CDR1 SEHNR, CDR2 FQNEAQ (reference sequence). The CDR3 is 13 amino acids. V shed 5 bases, J shed 6 bases, and the junction held 6 bases outside the gene matches. CDR3: CASSKAGTSEQYF. CDR3 DNA: TGTGCCAGCAGCAAAGCCGGGACTAGCGAGCAGTACTTC.

J is TRBJ1-5 and V is TRBV28; 9 nucleotides align to TRBD1. Trimming removed 6 bases from V and 6 bases from J; junction bases left unmatched: 9. The CDR3 spans 15 residues. Germline values: CDR1 MDHEN, CDR2 SYDVKM. The CDR3 nucleotides read TGTGCCAGCAGGATACAGGGGGCGCCCGGTCAGCCCCAGCATTTT. Its translation: CASRIQGAPGQPQHF.

About this clone: The germline gene is not matched at one end of the junction; a read error may be the cause. The chain recombines TRBV6-2 or TRBV6-3 with TRBJ1-5, with D hard to call. Germline lookup yields CDR1 MNHEY and CDR2 SVGEGT. The CDR3 spans 14 residues. The CDR3 here is CAGSYLDSNQPQHF. For the CDR3, the DNA is TGTGCCGGCAGTTATTTGGATAGCAATCAGCCCCAGCATTTT.

The chain couples TRBV2 to TRBJ2-7, with unresolved D. V was shortened by 7 bases and J by 6 bases, with 10 bases between the two germline ends. Germline-derived CDR1 and CDR2 are SNHLY and FYNNEI. This CDR3 is 11 amino acids long. The CDR3 bases are TGTGCCAGCACCCCAGATCTCGAGCAGTACTTC. Translated: CASTPDLEQYF. The full variable domain, its missing parts supplied by reference TRBV2 and TRBJ2-7, is EPEVTQTPSHQVTQMGQEVILRCVPISNHLYFYWYRQILGQKVEFLVSFYNNEISEKSEIFDDQFSVERPDGSNFTLKIRSTKLEDSAMYFCASTPDLEQYFGPGTRLTVT.

The rearrangement joins TRBV10-2 to TRBJ2-7; D is unclear. V lost 11 bases to trimming and J lost 4 bases, with 9 bases between them. Germline V CDR1 and CDR2: WSHSY, SAAADI. This CDR3 spans 10 amino acids. The CDR3 nucleotides read TGCGCCGGCGACGGTTACGAGCAGTACTTC. This codes for CAGDGYEQYF.

The chain employs TRBV19 and TRBJ1-5; 9 bases map to TRBD1. Trimming removed 6 bases from V and 2 bases from J; junction bases left unmatched: 5. The CDR3 length is 15 residues. Germline V lookup: CDR1 LNHDA, CDR2 SQIVND (reference sequence). Here the CDR3 DNA reads TGTGCCAGTAGCACCACAGGGGGCGGCAATCAGCCCCAGCATTTT. Amino acid sequence: CASSTTGGGNQPQHF.

This clone appeared a few times. This chain uses TRBV11-1 with TRBJ2-1; D gene unclear. V gave up 4 bases and J gave up 0 bases, with 10 bases separating them. Germline CDR1 reads SGHAT; CDR2 reads FQDESV (reference sequence). This CDR3 spans 15 amino acids. CDR3 nucleotide sequence: TGTGCCAGCAGCTCGTGGGGAAGCTCCTACAATGAGCAGTTCTTC. This translates into CASSSWGSSYNEQFF.

The V call is TRBV3-1 (or the pseudogene TRBV3-2), the J call TRBJ1-4; TRBD1 agrees at 7 bases. The V and J ends lost 0 bases and 12 bases, in that order; junction bases with no gene match: 4. The CDR3 totals 13 residues. Germline CDR1 is LGHDT and CDR2 is YNNKEL (reference sequence). Here the CDR3 DNA reads TGTGCCAGCAGCCAAGAAGGGGGCTCGGAACTGTTTTTT. Translated, it gives CASSQEGGSELFF.

The chain combines TRBV19 with TRBJ2-5, with D possibly matching TRBD2 (6 bases). CDR3 size: 14 residues. V was shortened by 1 base and J by 5 bases, with 11 bases between the two germline ends. The germline gives CDR1 LNHDA, CDR2 SQIVND (reference sequence). CDR3 sequence: CASSIAGEVETQYF. The CDR3 DNA is TGTGCCAGTAGTATAGCGGGAGAGGTCGAGACCCAGTACTTC.

This chain connects TRBV12-5 to TRBJ2-1; TRBD2 matches 10 bases. With 4 bases clipped from V and 3 bases from J, the junction kept 9 bases outside the gene matches. The CDR3 has 17 amino acids. Germline V CDR1 and CDR2: LGHNT, FRNRAP. The CDR3 DNA reads TGTGCTAGTGGTTCCCGAATACTAGCGGGGCGCTACAATGAGCAGTTCTTC. Amino acids: CASGSRILAGRYNEQFF.